This T cell receptor (beta chain) was sequenced during a study of T cells in Graves' hyperthyroidism and ophthalmopathy (dated 2019 in TCRdb). Context from the whole study: Peripheral blood samples were taken at the time of initial diagnosis, prior to any treatment. To identify distinguishing TCR V-J signatures, a discovery cohort of 95 to 100 patients was used, comprising 40 to 45 with Graves' ophthalmopathy and some 57 with stable Graves' hyperthyroidism. Whether ophthalmopathy could be predicted prospectively was tested in an independent validation cohort made up of 18 to 20 hyperthyroidism patients plus 17 patients who later progressed to ophthalmopathy. The roughly 99 discovery patients were divided at random into training and test sets in a 7:3 ratio. The study also compared thyroid tissue and blood T-cell repertoires from about 6 Graves' hyperthyroidism patients. After blood sampling, hyperthyroidism patients were treated with methimazole at a starting dose of 30 mg daily, and ophthalmopathy patients were treated with high-dose intravenous methylprednisolone. The paper reports TCR Vbeta CDR3 sequencing of 135 peripheral blood samples: under 45 ophthalmopathy, some 80 hyperthyroidism and roughly 17 progressor patients. Study-wide findings and limitations: Most expanded thyroid clonotypes (frequency above 0.001) were also found in blood, which suggests that blood repertoires may mirror thyroid immune responses. A model built on a 13 V-J signature distinguished ophthalmopathy from stable hyperthyroidism, reaching 87.88% sensitivity and about 81% specificity in cross-validation and 80%/75% in testing. In validation, the model predicted progression to ophthalmopathy a median of approximately 6.3 months before onset, with over 60% sensitivity and almost 75% specificity. Sample size was not statistically predetermined, and investigators were not blinded to group allocation.

This clonotype was detected many times. Its antigen specificity is not known. One base away there is no much larger clone; base qualities are not given. Amplification of TCR beta CDR3 regions was carried out from RNA transcripts. The TCR CDR3 was subjected to a first round of RT-PCR using the HTBI primer set and the Qiagen OneStep RT-PCR kit. Libraries were constructed in a second round of multiplex PCR, after which size selection and purification were carried out. The libraries were sequenced on an Illumina HiSeq2000 using paired-end 100 bp reads. The authors' analysis ran thus. SOAPnuke was used to process the raw data, with reads discarded if the reads contained adapters or uncalled bases, had a mean Phred below 15, or lacked an exact constant-primer or identifier match. COPE v1.2.5 was used to merge high-quality paired reads, and clonotypes were defined as unique nucleotide sequences. Clonotypes were aligned to IMGT TRBV, TRBD and TRBJ reference segments using MiTCR v1.1. The analysis was restricted to V-J combinations with a frequency above 0.0001, which together covered 98% to 99.2% of the repertoires. The TCS score was defined as the ratio of F50 (clonal expansion) to E x V (chaos), calculated using BLOSUM62-based TCRdist between CDR3 peptides within each V-J. Welch's t-statistics and random forest reduced roughly 530 V-J features to about 12, which were used in a naive Bayes classifier (R e1071). Starting from the raw public reads, TCRdb applied fastp trimming at Q25, assembled clones with MiXCR and retained in-frame beta chains. Every CDR3 protein is listed once, alongside the most common genes and DNA of its rows. The V and J calls shown here were made by TCRdb, not taken from the authors' results. For this sample the table gives fewer than 500,000 distinct CDR3 sequences, of which 14% to 15% were detected only once. 13% of the sample rests with the top ten.

The germline V gene provides CDR1 SNHLY and CDR2 FYNNEI. Trimming at the junction amounts to 7 bases on V and 2 bases on J, and the germline ends lie 8 bases apart. There are 12 amino acids in the CDR3, from cysteine to phenylalanine inclusive. CDR3 DNA only is kept here, 36 bases in frame from base 1. Ophthalmopathy patients had moderately to severely active disease, Clinical Activity Score of at least 3, NOSPECS grade of at least 4, and duration under 3 months. Exclusion was applied to patients with uncontrolled infections, other autoimmune diseases, pregnancy or lactation. Clinical symptoms, serum thyroxine and TRAb, thyroid ultrasound, and orbital computed tomography formed the basis for the diagnoses. PBMCs were isolated from about 9.1 ml of fresh peripheral blood by Ficoll-Paque density gradient centrifugation. Trizol reagent was used to extract total RNA, and RNA quality was then checked on an Agilent 2100 Bioanalyzer.

The sequence was obtained from a man between 18 and 29 years old with Graves' ophthalmopathy. Recombination connected TRBV2 to TRBJ1-2; the D gene lacks a confident call. Source material: blood. The CDR3 reads CASILGNYGYTF. The nucleotides read TGTGCCAGCATTCTGGGGAACTATGGCTACACCTTC.